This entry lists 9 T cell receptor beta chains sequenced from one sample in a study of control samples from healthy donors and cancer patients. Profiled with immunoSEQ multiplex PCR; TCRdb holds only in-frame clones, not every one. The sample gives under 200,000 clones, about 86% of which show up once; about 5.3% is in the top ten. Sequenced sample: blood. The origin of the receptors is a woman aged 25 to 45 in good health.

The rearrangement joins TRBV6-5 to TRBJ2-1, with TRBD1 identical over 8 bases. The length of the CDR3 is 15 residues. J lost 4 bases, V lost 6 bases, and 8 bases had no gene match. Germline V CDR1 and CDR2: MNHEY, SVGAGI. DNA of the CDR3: TGTGCCAGCAGCCACCGACAGGGGACGTACAATGAGCAGTTCTTC. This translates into CASSHRQGTYNEQFF.

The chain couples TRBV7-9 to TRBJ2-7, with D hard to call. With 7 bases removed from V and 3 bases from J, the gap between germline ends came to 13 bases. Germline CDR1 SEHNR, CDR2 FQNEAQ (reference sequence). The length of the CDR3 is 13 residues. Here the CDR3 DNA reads TGTGCCAGCACCTCCCTAAGGAACTACGAGCAGTACTTC. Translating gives CASTSLRNYEQYF. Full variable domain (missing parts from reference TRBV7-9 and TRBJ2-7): DTGVSQNPRHKITKRGQNVTFRCDPISEHNRLYWYRQTLGQGPEFLTYFQNEAQLEKSRLLSDRFSAERPKGSFSTLEIQRTEQGDSAMYLCASTSLRNYEQYFGPGTRLTVT.

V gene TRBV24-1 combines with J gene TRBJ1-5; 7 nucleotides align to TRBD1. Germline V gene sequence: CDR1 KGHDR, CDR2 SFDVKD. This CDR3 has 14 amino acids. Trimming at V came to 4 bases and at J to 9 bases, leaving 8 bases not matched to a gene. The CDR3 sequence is CATSEGGGRGPQHF. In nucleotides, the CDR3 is TGTGCCACCAGTGAAGGGGGCGGTCGGGGGCCCCAGCATTTT.

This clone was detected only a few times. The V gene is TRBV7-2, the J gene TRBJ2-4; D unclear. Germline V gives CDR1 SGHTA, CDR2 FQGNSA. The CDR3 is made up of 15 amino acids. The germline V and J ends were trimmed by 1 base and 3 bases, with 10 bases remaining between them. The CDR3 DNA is TGTGCCAGCAGCTTAGACTGGCGGTACAAAAACATTCAGTACTTC. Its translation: CASSLDWRYKNIQYF.

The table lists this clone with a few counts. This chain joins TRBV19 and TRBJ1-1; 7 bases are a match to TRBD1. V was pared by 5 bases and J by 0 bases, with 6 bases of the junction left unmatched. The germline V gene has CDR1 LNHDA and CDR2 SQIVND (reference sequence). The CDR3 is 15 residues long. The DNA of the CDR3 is TGTGCCAGTAGTTCGGGGGACAGACTGAACACTGAAGCTTTCTTT. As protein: CASSSGDRLNTEAFF.

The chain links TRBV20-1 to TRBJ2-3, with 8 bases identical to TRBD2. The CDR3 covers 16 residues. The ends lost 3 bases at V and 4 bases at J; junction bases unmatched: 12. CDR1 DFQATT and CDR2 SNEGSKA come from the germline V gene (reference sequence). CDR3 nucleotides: TGCAGTGCTAGTGGGGGAGCCGGGGGGGCCGCAGATACGCAGTATTTT. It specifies CSASGGAGGAADTQYF.

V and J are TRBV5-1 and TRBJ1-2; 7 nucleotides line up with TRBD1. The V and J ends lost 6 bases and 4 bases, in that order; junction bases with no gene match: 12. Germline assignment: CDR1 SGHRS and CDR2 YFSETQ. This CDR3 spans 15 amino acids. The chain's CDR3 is CASTPNTGTAYGYTF. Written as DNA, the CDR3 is TGCGCCAGCACCCCAAACACCGGGACAGCCTATGGCTACACCTTC.

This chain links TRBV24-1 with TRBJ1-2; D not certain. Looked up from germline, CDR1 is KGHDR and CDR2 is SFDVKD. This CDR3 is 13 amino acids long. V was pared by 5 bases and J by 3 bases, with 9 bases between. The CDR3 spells CATSVSNHYGYTF. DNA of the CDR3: TGTGCCACCAGTGTAAGCAACCACTATGGCTACACCTTC.

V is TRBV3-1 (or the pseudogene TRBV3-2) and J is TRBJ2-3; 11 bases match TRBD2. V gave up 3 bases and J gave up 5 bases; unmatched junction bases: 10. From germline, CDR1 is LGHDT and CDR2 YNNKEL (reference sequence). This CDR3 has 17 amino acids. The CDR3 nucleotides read TGTGCCAGCAGCCACGGTTTTAGCGGGAGGGCCGGAGATACGCAGTATTTT. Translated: CASSHGFSGRAGDTQYF.